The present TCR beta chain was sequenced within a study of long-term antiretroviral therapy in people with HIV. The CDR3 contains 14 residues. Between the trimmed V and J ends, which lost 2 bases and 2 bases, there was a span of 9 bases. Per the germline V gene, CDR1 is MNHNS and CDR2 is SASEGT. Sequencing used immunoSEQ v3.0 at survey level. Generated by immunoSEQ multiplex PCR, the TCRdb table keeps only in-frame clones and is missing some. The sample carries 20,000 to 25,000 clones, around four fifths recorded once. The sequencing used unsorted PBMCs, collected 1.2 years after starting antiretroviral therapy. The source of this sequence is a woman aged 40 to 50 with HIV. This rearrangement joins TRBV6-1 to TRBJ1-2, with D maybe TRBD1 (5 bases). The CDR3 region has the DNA TGTGCCAGCAGTGAACGTCAGGGAAACTATGGCTACACCTTC. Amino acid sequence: CASSERQGNYGYTF.